This paragraph covers one T cell receptor (beta chain) sequence. No antigen is known for it. This sample is part of a study of Ad26.COV2.S vaccination and SARS-CoV-2 variants. Study-wide results and caveats: Vaccinees and placebo recipients showed similar non-spike TCR breadth.

Noted treatment: some 19 received Ad26.COV2.S at low or high dose, single or two shots; five or six received placebo; per-sample allocation not given. Sample collection was performed on day 63 after the first vaccine or placebo injection. Germline-derived CDR1 and CDR2 are SGHDN and FVKESK. The CDR3 is 15 residues long. Between the trimmed V and J ends, which lost 4 bases and 4 bases, there was a span of 16 bases. TCRdb's table, derived via immunoSEQ multiplex PCR, lists solely in-frame clones and lacks some. The table includes 400,000 to 450,000 clones, 90% detected once. This clonotype was obtained from a person aged 18-65 years who received the Ad26.COV2.S COVID-19 vaccine or a placebo. V usage is TRBV14 and J usage is TRBJ1-2; D is unclear. The sequencing used peripheral blood, collected in a trial of Ad26.COV2.S vaccine versus placebo. The CDR3 here is CASSRYREGGYGYTF. The CDR3 bases are TGTGCCAGCAGCCGATACAGAGAAGGTGGCTATGGCTACACCTTC.